This T cell receptor beta chain emerged from a study of T cells in Graves' hyperthyroidism and ophthalmopathy. Study-level results: Ophthalmopathy was separated from stable hyperthyroidism by a 13 V-J model.

This clonotype was counted many times. Its specificity is unknown. The CDR3 sequence is 15 residues long. The V and J ends lost 5 bases and 5 bases, in that order; junction bases with no gene match: 11. CDR1 SGHTA and CDR2 FQGNSA come from the germline V gene. Regions amplified from RNA transcripts were the TCR beta CDR3 regions. The study used the HTBI primer set for a first-round RT-PCR of the TCR CDR3. TCRdb fed the multiplex PCR reads into MiXCR, producing one record per CDR3 protein. Among 250,000 to 300,000 distinct CDR3 sequences listed, roughly a fifth were seen once. A patient was excluded if there was uncontrolled infection, other autoimmune disease, pregnancy or lactation.

This chain joins TRBV7-2 and TRBJ2-7; 8 bases are a match to TRBD2. The sequenced sample consisted of blood. This TCR was sampled from a man aged 45-65 years with Graves' ophthalmopathy. CDR3 in amino acids: CASSISLSGRDEQYF. The DNA for the CDR3 is TGTGCCAGCAGCATCTCCCTCAGCGGGAGAGACGAGCAGTACTTC.